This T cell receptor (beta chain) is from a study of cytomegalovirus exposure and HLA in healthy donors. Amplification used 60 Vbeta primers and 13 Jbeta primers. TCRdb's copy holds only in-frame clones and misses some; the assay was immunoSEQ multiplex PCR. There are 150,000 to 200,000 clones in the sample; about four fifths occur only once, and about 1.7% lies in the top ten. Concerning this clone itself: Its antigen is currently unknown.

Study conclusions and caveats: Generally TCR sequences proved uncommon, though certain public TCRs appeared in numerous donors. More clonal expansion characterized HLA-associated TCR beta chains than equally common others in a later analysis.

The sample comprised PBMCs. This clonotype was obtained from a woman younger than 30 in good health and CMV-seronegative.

The CDR3 DNA reads TGTGCCAGCAGCCTACTAGCGCCGGATGGGTCGTACTTC. Encoded protein: CASSLLAPDGSYF. The gene calls are TRBV7-9 and TRBJ2-7, with 7 nucleotides matching TRBD2. The CDR3 is 13 amino acids. V was pared by 5 bases and J by 12 bases, with 13 bases of the junction left unmatched. Per the germline V gene, CDR1 is SEHNR and CDR2 is FQNEAQ (reference sequence).